This entry lists 25 T cell receptor beta chains sequenced from one sample in a study of technical replicates of blood from several donors. Some clones are missing from TCRdb's copy, which holds only in-frame ones; the method was immunoSEQ multiplex PCR. The data show 95,000 to 100,000 clones, 96% seen once. The sequencing sample was made of T cells isolated from PBMCs. The receptors stem from a human donor in good health.

The rearrangement joins TRBV7-8 to TRBJ2-7, with a tentative D call TRBD1 (5 bases). The V gene's germline CDR1 is SGHVS and CDR2 FQNEAQ. The CDR3 is made up of 13 amino acids. Trimming took 5 bases from V and 3 from J, leaving 11 bases between them. The CDR3 sequence is CASSLIGDYEQYF. In nucleotides, the CDR3 is TGTGCCAGCAGCCTCATAGGGGACTACGAGCAGTACTTC. The full variable domain, in which reference TRBV7-8 and TRBJ2-7 provide the parts outside the CDR3, is GAGVSQSPRYKVAKRGQDVALRCDPISGHVSLFWYQQALGQGPEFLTYFQNEAQLDKSGLPSDRFFAERPEGSVSTLKIQRTQQEDSAVYLCASSLIGDYEQYFGPGTRLTVT.

The J gene is TRBJ2-3, the V gene TRBV9; 7 bases line up with TRBD1. Germline trimming cut 2 bases from V and 6 bases from J; bases unmatched to any gene: 9. The germline V gene encodes CDR1 SGDLS and CDR2 YYNGEE. The CDR3 extends over 15 amino acids. The CDR3 here is CASSVGGQAVDTQYF. The DNA for the CDR3 is TGTGCCAGCAGCGTCGGCGGACAGGCAGTGGATACGCAGTATTTT.

This chain links TRBV9 with TRBJ1-1; 8 bases map to TRBD1. After removal of 3 bases from V and 7 bases from J, the junction contained 5 bases not matched to a gene. CDR1 is SGDLS, CDR2 YYNGEE, per germline. The CDR3 has 13 amino acids. The CDR3 region has the DNA TGTGCCAGCAGCGATAAAGACAGGGGTGAAGCTTTCTTT. This sequence encodes CASSDKDRGEAFF. Variable domain in full (rest from reference TRBV9 and TRBJ1-1): DSGVTQTPKHLITATGQRVTLRCSPRSGDLSVYWYQQSLDQGLQFLIQYYNGEERAKGNILERFSAQQFPDLHSELNLSSLELGDSALYFCASSDKDRGEAFFGQGTRLTVV.

This clone appeared once. The rearrangement links TRBV10-3 to TRBJ2-1, with 11 bases aligning to TRBD2. Germline V gene data show CDR1 as ENHRY and CDR2 as SYGVKD. The CDR3 runs 17 residues. The V gene end was trimmed by 6 bases and the J gene end by 6 bases; junction bases not matched to a gene: 13. CDR3 amino acids: CAISRGSSGGTRNEQFF. The CDR3 bases are TGTGCCATCAGCCGCGGGTCTAGCGGGGGGACCCGCAATGAGCAGTTCTTC.

This sequence joins TRBV9 and TRBJ2-3, with 9 bases identical to TRBD2. The CDR3 runs 14 residues. V was clipped by 3 bases and J by 4 bases; unmatched bases: 3. CDR1 is SGDLS and CDR2 is YYNGEE in the germline V gene. The CDR3 loop reads CASSGQRGADTQYF. The CDR3, as DNA: TGTGCCAGCAGCGGCCAGCGGGGGGCAGATACGCAGTATTTT.

The genes are TRBV11-3 and TRBJ2-3; 10 bases align to TRBD2. This CDR3 has 15 residues. Trimming removed 1 base from V and 6 bases from J; junction bases left unmatched: 4. Per germline, CDR1 SGHNT and CDR2 YENEEA. CDR3 residues: CASSLVERGGDTQYF. CDR3 DNA: TGTGCCAGCAGCTTAGTCGAGCGGGGGGGTGATACGCAGTATTTT.

V usage is TRBV6-1 and J usage is TRBJ2-1, with D possibly being TRBD2 (7 bases). CDR3 length equals 15 residues. Germline CDR1 reads MNHNS; CDR2 reads SASEGT. Trimming removed 9 bases at V and 2 bases at J, with 17 bases between. CDR3 bases: TGTGCCAGTAAATATGAGGGGGGGGCCTACAATGAGCAGTTCTTC. This sequence encodes CASKYEGGAYNEQFF.

This chain joins TRBV6-1 and TRBJ1-4, with 8 nucleotides matching TRBD1. Germline V CDR1 and CDR2: MNHNS, SASEGT. The ends lost 7 bases at V and 6 bases at J; junction bases unmatched: 10. This CDR3 spans 15 amino acids. CDR3 nucleotide sequence: TGTGCCAGCAACAAACCGGGACAGGCCCATGAAAAACTGTTTTTT. It yields the protein CASNKPGQAHEKLFF.

As to this clone: One end of the junction varies from germline; a read error may be responsible. The CDR3 protein is CASSETLKRGTGEDNEQFF. CDR3 nucleotides: TGTGCCAGCAGTGAAACCCTGAAAAGAGGGACAGGGGAGGACAACGAGCAGTTCTTC. The chain uses TRBV6-1 and TRBJ2-1; 10 bases agree with TRBD1. Germline loops: CDR1 MNHNS, CDR2 SASEGT. The CDR3 consists of 19 residues.

This rearrangement joins TRBV6-4 to TRBJ2-2; perhaps TRBD2 as D (6 bases). The V gene lost 6 bases and the J gene lost 4 bases, with 15 bases spanning the gap. Germline V gene lookup returns CDR1 MRHNA and CDR2 SNTAGT. The CDR3 totals 15 residues. This CDR3 is CASRPGDTSTGELFF. DNA for the CDR3: TGTGCCAGCAGACCGGGAGACACCTCCACCGGGGAGCTGTTTTTT.

The V gene is TRBV5-1, the J gene TRBJ1-2; D is undetermined. The CDR3 runs to 15 residues. The ends were cut back, 1 base at V and 0 bases at J, with 10 bases in the middle. Germline V gene sequence: CDR1 SGHRS, CDR2 YFSETQ. CDR3 nucleotide sequence: TGCGCCAGCAGCTTGACACGGAGCCCTAACTATGGCTACACCTTC. Translation: CASSLTRSPNYGYTF. Full variable domain (remainder filled in from reference TRBV5-1 and TRBJ1-2): KAGVTQTPRYLIKTRGQQVTLSCSPISGHRSVSWYQQTPGQGLQFLFEYFSETQRNKGNFPGRFSGRQFSNSRSEMNVSTLELGDSALYLCASSLTRSPNYGYTFGSGTRLTVV.

V gene TRBV4-1 combines with J gene TRBJ1-5, with 7 bases matching TRBD1. Germline assignment: CDR1 MGHRA and CDR2 YSYEKL. V was pared by 1 base and J by 0 bases, with 9 bases of the junction left unmatched. The CDR3 runs to 18 residues. This CDR3 reads CASSQGMARQGSNQPQHF. In DNA, the CDR3 is TGCGCCAGCAGCCAAGGCATGGCCCGACAGGGTAGCAATCAGCCCCAGCATTTT.

V is TRBV7-2 and J is TRBJ2-7; D possibly corresponds to TRBD2 (7 bases). CDR3 length: 14 amino acids. The germline V gene encodes CDR1 SGHTA and CDR2 FQGNSA. V lost 4 bases and J 2 bases, leaving 12 bases between the germline ends. CDR3 in DNA: TGTGCCAGCAGCTCGGGGGGCGGGACCTACGAGCAGTACTTC. This translates into CASSSGGGTYEQYF.

The chain joins TRBV6-4 to TRBJ2-1; 8 bases line up with TRBD2. Germline CDR1 reads MRHNA; CDR2 reads SNTAGT. J lost 6 bases, V lost 6 bases, and 13 bases had no gene match. This CDR3 comprises 16 residues. The CDR3 DNA reads as TGTGCCAGCAGCAAAACTTCCGGGGGGGCCTCCAATGAGCAGTTCTTC. Amino acid sequence: CASSKTSGGASNEQFF.

This chain links TRBV10-2 with TRBJ2-7; TRBD2 aligns across 10 bases. The CDR3 extends over 14 amino acids. J was trimmed by 3 bases and V by 6 bases; bases with no gene match: 5. Germline loops: CDR1 WSHSY, CDR2 SAAADI. CDR3 in amino acids: CASSETSGLYEQYF. The DNA of the CDR3 is TGCGCCAGCAGCGAGACTAGCGGGCTCTACGAGCAGTACTTC.

The chain joins TRBV6-1 to TRBJ2-1; 8 bases are a match to TRBD1. This CDR3 is built from 14 residues. Germline-derived CDR1 and CDR2 are MNHNS and SASEGT. V trimming: 7 bases; J trimming: 7 bases; junction bases outside the gene matches: 9. CDR3 region: CASMMPGQANEQFF. CDR3 coding DNA: TGTGCCAGCATGATGCCGGGACAGGCTAATGAGCAGTTCTTC.

V and J are TRBV6-5 and TRBJ1-2, with 8 bases fitting TRBD1. Germline assignment: CDR1 MNHEY and CDR2 SVGAGI. With V trimmed by 4 bases and J by 4 bases, 8 bases remained unmatched. The CDR3 totals 15 residues. The CDR3 DNA reads as TGTGCCAGCAGTTCTTGGGACAGGCATTTCTATGGCTACACCTTC. Its translation is CASSSWDRHFYGYTF.

The table lists this clone with a count of one. The genes are TRBV15 and TRBJ2-5, with 7 nucleotides matching TRBD2. V shed 6 bases and J 1 base; nucleotides not matched to a gene: 8. Germline CDR1 LNHNV, CDR2 YYDKDF (reference sequence). The CDR3 covers 15 residues. The CDR3 nucleotides read TGTGCCACCAGTCCTTTAACTAGCGCCCAAGAGACCCAGTACTTC. This codes for CATSPLTSAQETQYF.

The rearrangement links TRBV5-5 to TRBJ1-2, with unresolved D. Germline lookup yields CDR1 SGHKS and CDR2 YYEKEE (reference sequence). CDR3 size: 13 residues. Trimming stripped 3 bases from V and 0 bases from J, with 6 bases between. CDR3 amino acids: CASSYSSNYGYTF. DNA of the CDR3: TGTGCCAGCAGCTATTCCTCTAACTATGGCTACACCTTC.

The V gene is TRBV2, the J gene TRBJ2-3; 10 positions match TRBD1. Germline lookup yields CDR1 SNHLY and CDR2 FYNNEI. The J segment lost 3 bases and the V segment lost 5 bases, leaving 2 bases of the junction unmatched. The CDR3 has 14 residues. CDR3 protein: CASSPGQGTDTQYF. DNA for the CDR3: TGTGCCAGCAGTCCGGGACAGGGGACAGATACGCAGTATTTT.

The chain is built from TRBV6-1 and TRBJ2-1, with 7 bases that match TRBD2. This CDR3 has 14 residues. Germline CDR1 reads MNHNS; CDR2 reads SASEGT. Trimming took 11 bases from V and 5 from J; bases not matched to a gene: 12. The CDR3 DNA follows: TGTGCCTGCTCGGGGCGGGAGTTCAACAATGAGCAGTTCTTC. Its translation is CACSGREFNNEQFF.

The V gene is TRBV4-2, the J gene TRBJ2-7; 10 nucleotides line up with TRBD2. The CDR3 consists of 15 residues. Germline V lookup: CDR1 LGHNA, CDR2 YNFKEQ. Germline trimming cut 6 bases from V and 6 bases from J; bases unmatched to any gene: 11. This CDR3 reads CASSQTGTSDREQYF. The CDR3 nucleotides read TGTGCCAGCAGTCAGACCGGGACTAGCGATCGCGAGCAGTACTTC.

The chain uses TRBV18 and TRBJ2-6; 8 bases align to TRBD1. V was clipped by 6 bases and J by 0 bases; unmatched bases: 19. The CDR3 contains 21 residues. The V gene's germline CDR1 is KGHSH and CDR2 LQKENI. The DNA for the CDR3 is TGTGCCAGCTCGGAATCCAGGGGGCTAAATTTTGGACCCTCTGGGGCCAACGTCCTGACTTTC. The encoded protein is CASSESRGLNFGPSGANVLTF.

This sequence joins TRBV18 and TRBJ1-1; D possibly corresponds to TRBD1 (5 bases). The CDR3 contains 15 residues. Germline lookup yields CDR1 KGHSH and CDR2 LQKENI. V was cut by 8 bases and J by 2 bases, with 18 bases left in between. In nucleotides, the CDR3 is TGTGCCAGCCGCCTACAGGAACACTCCAACACTGAAGCTTTCTTT. Its translation is CASRLQEHSNTEAFF.

The chain couples TRBV11-2 to TRBJ2-1; a possible D gene is TRBD1 (5 bases). Trimming took 5 bases from V and 0 from J, leaving 8 bases between them. The CDR3 length is 14 residues. Germline CDR1 and CDR2: SGHAT and FQNNGV. CDR3 protein: CASSSDSSYNEQFF. In DNA, the CDR3 is TGTGCCAGCAGCAGTGACAGCTCCTACAATGAGCAGTTCTTC.